Below are 31 T cell receptor beta chains sequenced from a single sample in a study of blood T cell repertoires in COVID-19. The protocol was immunoSEQ multiplex PCR, while the TCRdb copy is restricted to in-frame clones and leaves out a portion. The sample contains some 20,000 clones, 80% to 90% of which appear only once. The sample taken for sequencing was peripheral blood. These receptor sequences come from a human donor with active COVID-19. The donor label of this sample is uncertain.

This chain connects TRBV5-4 to TRBJ2-7; TRBD1 matches at 7 bases. The germline CDR1 and CDR2 sequences are SGHNT and YYREEE (reference sequence). V was pared by 2 bases and J by 5 bases, with 4 bases of the junction left unmatched. CDR3 length: 13 residues. The CDR3 here is CASSLTGANEQYF. For the CDR3, the DNA is TGTGCCAGCAGCTTAACAGGGGCGAACGAGCAGTACTTC.

The V and J genes are TRBV6-2 or TRBV6-3 and TRBJ2-7, with 10 bases fitting TRBD2. This CDR3 has 16 residues. V gave up 5 bases and J gave up 3 bases; unmatched junction bases: 10. Per germline, CDR1 MNHEY and CDR2 SVGEGT. The CDR3 DNA is TGTGCCAGCAGTGATTTGGGACTAGCGACGATCTACGAGCAGTACTTC. Its protein is CASSDLGLATIYEQYF.

This sequence joins TRBV6-5 and TRBJ1-1; D is undetermined. CDR3 length: 13 amino acids. Trimming took off 6 bases at V and 4 bases at J, with 12 bases between the two ends. Germline CDR1 and CDR2: MNHEY and SVGAGI. The CDR3 protein is CASSSRSRTEAFF. Here the CDR3 DNA reads TGTGCCAGCAGCTCGAGAAGTCGCACTGAAGCTTTCTTT.

The chain is built from TRBV19 and TRBJ1-6; no definite D call. CDR3 length: 14 residues. Trimming removed 6 bases from V and 15 bases from J, with 21 bases in between. Germline-derived CDR1 and CDR2 are LNHDA and SQIVND (reference sequence). The CDR3 coding sequence is TGTGCCAGTAGCACAACTCCCGGAGGACCGCACCTCCACTTT. Its protein product is CASSTTPGGPHLHF.

The rearrangement uses TRBV11-2 and TRBJ1-1; 7 bases align to TRBD1. Germline V gene sequence: CDR1 SGHAT, CDR2 FQNNGV. This CDR3 is built from 14 residues. Losses at the gene ends were 4 bases for V and 1 base for J; bases not matched to a gene: 3. CDR3 amino acids: CASSWDSSNTEAFF. The CDR3 DNA follows: TGTGCCAGCAGCTGGGACAGCTCGAACACTGAAGCTTTCTTT.

The chain has TRBV3-1 (or the pseudogene TRBV3-2) and TRBJ1-4, with a weak D call TRBD1 (6 bases). The germline CDR1 and CDR2 sequences are LGHDT and YNNKEL (reference sequence). CDR3 size: 15 residues. V dropped 3 bases and J dropped 6 bases, with 14 bases sitting between them. The CDR3: CASSHLTGPDEKLFF. The CDR3 nucleotides read TGTGCCAGCAGCCACTTGACAGGCCCAGATGAAAAACTGTTTTTT.

V is TRBV6-5 and J is TRBJ1-2; D perhaps matches TRBD1 (5 bases). The germline CDR1 and CDR2 sequences are MNHEY and SVGAGI. There are 14 residues in the CDR3. The germline V and J ends were trimmed by 6 bases and 5 bases, with 16 bases remaining between them. CDR3 bases: TGTGCCAGCAGGGGACTCGCTGAACCTTATGGCTACACCTTC. It translates to CASRGLAEPYGYTF.

The V call is TRBV2, the J call TRBJ2-7, with a possible D match to TRBD1 (6 bases). V gave up 8 bases and J gave up 3 bases, with 14 bases separating them. The CDR3 has 13 amino acids. CDR1 is SNHLY and CDR2 is FYNNEI in the germline V gene. The CDR3 coding sequence is TGTGCCAGCCTGGACAGTCCAGTCTACGAGCAGTACTTC. Translation: CASLDSPVYEQYF.

This rearrangement joins TRBV6-5 to TRBJ2-5, with 9 bases aligning to TRBD2. J was trimmed by 5 bases and V by 6 bases; bases with no gene match: 10. The CDR3 consists of 15 residues. Germline CDR1 MNHEY, CDR2 SVGAGI. The CDR3 sequence: CASSSSGTSFETQYF. The CDR3 DNA reads TGTGCCAGCAGCTCCTCCGGGACTAGCTTTGAGACCCAGTACTTC.

The chain employs TRBV2 and TRBJ2-1; 7 nucleotides line up with TRBD1. The CDR3 is 14 residues long. Germline CDR1 reads SNHLY; CDR2 reads FYNNEI. V lost 9 bases to trimming and J lost 8 bases; unmatched junction nucleotides: 13. CDR3 sequence: CASHKMTGNDEQFF. The CDR3, as DNA: TGTGCCAGTCATAAGATGACAGGGAACGATGAGCAGTTCTTC.

The rearrangement joins TRBV5-1 to TRBJ2-3; 11 nucleotides agree with TRBD2. The CDR3 length is 14 residues. V lost 4 bases, J lost 5 bases, and 3 bases stayed unmatched. Germline CDR1 reads SGHRS; CDR2 reads YFSETQ. The DNA for the CDR3 is TGCGCCAGCAGCCTCGGACTAGCGGGAGATACGCAGTATTTT. Encoded protein: CASSLGLAGDTQYF.

This chain joins TRBV10-3 and TRBJ1-1; D call uncertain. Germline values: CDR1 ENHRY, CDR2 SYGVKD. V was pared by 6 bases and J by 3 bases, with 8 bases between. CDR3 length equals 12 residues. CDR3: CAIRAGDTEAFF. The CDR3 nucleotides are TGTGCCATCAGGGCAGGCGACACTGAAGCTTTCTTT.

V is TRBV19 and J is TRBJ1-2; 7 positions agree with TRBD1. V was clipped by 4 bases and J by 7 bases; unmatched bases: 12. Germline assignment: CDR1 LNHDA and CDR2 SQIVND (reference sequence). The CDR3 has 15 amino acids. The CDR3 sequence: CASSRMGQGVSGYTF. In nucleotides, the CDR3 is TGTGCCAGTAGTAGAATGGGGCAGGGGGTCTCTGGCTACACCTTC.

This clone occurred once. V usage is TRBV7-2 and J usage is TRBJ2-6, with 10 bases fitting TRBD2. CDR3 length: 16 amino acids. The germline V gene has CDR1 SGHTA and CDR2 FQGNSA. The V gene end was trimmed by 7 bases and the J gene end by 3 bases; junction bases not matched to a gene: 6. The DNA for the CDR3 is TGTGCCAGCAACAGCGGGGGGGCGAGTGGGGCCAACGTCCTGACTTTC. Protein product: CASNSGGASGANVLTF.

The V call is TRBV18, the J call TRBJ2-7; TRBD1 matches 7 bases. In germline, CDR1 is KGHSH, CDR2 LQKENI. V lost 0 bases to trimming and J lost 4 bases; unmatched junction nucleotides: 6. CDR3 size: 15 residues. CDR3 sequence (DNA): TGTGCCAGCTCACCACCCCGGGACAGTCAATACGAGCAGTACTTC. Residues: CASSPPRDSQYEQYF.

The chain couples TRBV6-1 to TRBJ2-7; TRBD1 matches 7 bases. Per the germline V gene, CDR1 is MNHNS and CDR2 is SASEGT. J was trimmed by 4 bases and V by 1 base; bases with no gene match: 4. The CDR3 totals 14 residues. CDR3 region: CASSEVKGAYEQYF. CDR3 coding DNA: TGTGCCAGCAGTGAAGTGAAGGGGGCTTACGAGCAGTACTTC.

This clone was detected only once. The chain employs TRBV12-5 and TRBJ2-2, with TRBD1 identical over 12 bases. Trimming removed 6 bases from V and 6 bases from J; junction bases left unmatched: 14. Looked up from germline, CDR1 is LGHNT and CDR2 is FRNRAP. This CDR3 region has 18 residues. CDR3 sequence: CASGPGTGGFCRAGELFF. DNA for the CDR3: TGTGCTAGTGGGCCCGGGACAGGGGGCTTTTGTCGTGCCGGGGAGCTGTTTTTT.

V and J are TRBV6-6 and TRBJ2-1, with D tentatively TRBD1 (5 bases). Trimming removed 6 bases from V and 8 bases from J, with 14 bases in between. CDR1 is MNHNY, CDR2 SVGAGI, per germline (reference sequence). This CDR3 comprises 13 residues. The chain's CDR3 is CASSNVGRDEQFF. The CDR3, as DNA: TGTGCCAGCAGCAACGTGGGGCGCGATGAGCAGTTCTTC.

The chain joins TRBV13 to TRBJ1-1, with 8 bases fitting TRBD1. The germline CDR1 and CDR2 sequences are PRHDT and FYEKMQ (reference sequence). The CDR3 runs to 15 residues. The junction had 11 bases not matched to a gene; V was cut back by 4 bases and J by 7 bases. CDR3 bases: TGTGCCAGCAGCTCGTCGGACAGGGCAGGAATTGAAGCTTTCTTT. This codes for CASSSSDRAGIEAFF.

J is TRBJ2-7 and V is TRBV7-8, with 11 bases that match TRBD2. V trimming: 1 base; J trimming: 4 bases; junction bases outside the gene matches: 6. The germline CDR1 and CDR2 sequences are SGHVS and FQNEAQ. This CDR3 is built from 16 residues. Here the CDR3 reads CASSLEWGLAEYEQYF. DNA for the CDR3: TGTGCCAGCAGCTTAGAGTGGGGACTAGCGGAGTACGAGCAGTACTTC.

The chain uses TRBV28 and TRBJ2-7; TRBD2 agrees at 10 bases. The junction had 9 bases not matched to a gene; V was cut back by 3 bases and J by 4 bases. This CDR3 spans 16 amino acids. Germline CDR1 MDHEN, CDR2 SYDVKM. CDR3 protein: CASSFSLAGLTYEQYF. For the CDR3, the DNA is TGTGCCAGCAGTTTCTCACTAGCGGGGCTAACTTACGAGCAGTACTTC.

V usage is TRBV13 and J usage is TRBJ1-1; D call uncertain. CDR1 PRHDT and CDR2 FYEKMQ come from the germline V gene (reference sequence). The ends were cut back, 0 bases at V and 10 bases at J, with 6 bases in the middle. This CDR3 is built from 11 residues. DNA for the CDR3: TGTGCCAGCAGCTTAGGGGCAGGAGCTTTCTTT. This translates into CASSLGAGAFF.

J is TRBJ2-2 and V is TRBV7-3, with 8 bases fitting TRBD2. Germline V gives CDR1 SGHTA, CDR2 FQGTGA. This CDR3 has 16 residues. J gave up 5 bases and V 5 bases, and 10 bases lay outside the gene matches. The CDR3 DNA reads as TGTGCCAGCAGCCCGAGGCCAGCGGGGGCAACCGGGGAGCTGTTTTTT. Its protein is CASSPRPAGATGELFF.

The chain combines TRBV16 with TRBJ1-2, with 7 bases fitting TRBD1. Germline V gene data show CDR1 as KGHSY and CDR2 as FQNENV. This CDR3 has 16 residues. V was pared by 3 bases and J by 2 bases, with 9 bases of the junction left unmatched. This chain's CDR3 is CASSHRPGQRNYGYTF. CDR3 DNA sequence: TGTGCCAGCAGCCACCGACCGGGACAGCGAAACTATGGCTACACCTTC.

This rearrangement joins TRBV5-1 to TRBJ2-5, with 10 bases identical to TRBD2. The trim removed 0 bases at V and 1 base at J, leaving 3 bases unmatched. CDR1 and CDR2 (germline): SGHRS, YFSETQ. The CDR3 runs 16 residues. For the CDR3, the DNA is TGCGCCAGCAGCTTGGCGAGGACTAGCGGCCAAGAGACCCAGTACTTC. This encodes CASSLARTSGQETQYF.

The V and J genes are TRBV11-2 and TRBJ1-3; tentative D call: TRBD1 (5 bases). The CDR3 covers 16 residues. Trimming left V 6 bases short and J 1 base short, with 16 bases between. Germline V gene sequence: CDR1 SGHAT, CDR2 FQNNGV. The CDR3 DNA sequence: TGTGCCAGCAGGGTCGGTGGGGGGGTATCTGGAAACACCATATATTTT. Translating it yields CASRVGGGVSGNTIYF.

The V call is TRBV5-6, the J call TRBJ2-3; D gene ambiguous. V lost 2 bases, J lost 3 bases, and 4 bases lay in between. The CDR3 length is 12 residues. Germline CDR1 and CDR2: SGHDT and YYEEEE. The DNA of the CDR3 is TGTGCCAGCAGCTTCCTGACAGATACGCAGTATTTT. Translated, it gives CASSFLTDTQYF.

J is TRBJ2-7 and V is TRBV5-1; 11 bases align to TRBD1. The CDR3 covers 14 residues. Looked up from germline, CDR1 is SGHRS and CDR2 is YFSETQ. V was clipped by 4 bases and J by 5 bases; unmatched bases: 5. The CDR3 is CASSIGTGGDEQYF. The CDR3 DNA reads as TGCGCCAGCAGCATAGGGACAGGGGGAGACGAGCAGTACTTC.

The rearrangement uses TRBV6-2 or TRBV6-3 and TRBJ2-7, with 11 positions matching TRBD2. Germline lookup yields CDR1 MNHEY and CDR2 SVGEGT. V lost 0 bases, J lost 3 bases, and 7 bases stayed unmatched. This CDR3 is 17 amino acids long. The CDR3 DNA reads as TGTGCCAGCAGTTACTCCCGGGCTAGCGGGGGGTACTACGAGCAGTACTTC. Residues: CASSYSRASGGYYEQYF.

The chain is built from TRBV7-2 and TRBJ1-2; 7 nucleotides line up with TRBD1. The CDR3 runs 16 residues. Trimming removed 5 bases from V and 2 bases from J; junction bases left unmatched: 11. Germline lookup yields CDR1 SGHTA and CDR2 FQGNSA. The CDR3 loop reads CASSPQTGALNYGYTF. For the CDR3, the DNA is TGTGCCAGCAGCCCTCAAACAGGGGCGTTGAACTATGGCTACACCTTC. Full variable domain (missing parts from reference TRBV7-2 and TRBJ1-2): GAGVSQSPSNKVTEKGKDVELRCDPISGHTALYWYRQSLGQGLEFLIYFQGNSAPDKSGLPSDRFSAERTGGSVSTLTIQRTQQEDSAVYLCASSPQTGALNYGYTFGSGTRLTVV.

Only one count was recorded for this clone. The chain recombines TRBV6-2 or TRBV6-3 with TRBJ2-7; 9 bases align to TRBD1. CDR1 and CDR2 from the germline V gene are MNHEY and SVGEGT. V lost 5 bases, J lost 5 bases, and 10 bases stayed unmatched. The length of the CDR3 is 15 residues. The CDR3, as DNA: TGTGCCAGCAGTGATCCCGGGACAGGGCGGCACGAGCAGTACTTC. Translation: CASSDPGTGRHEQYF.